This TCR beta chain was recorded in a study of blood T cell repertoires in COVID-19. On the study more broadly: Samples taken during acute and convalescent COVID-19 were collected in the United States, Italy and Spain. T cells, B-cell-depleted T cells, or PBMCs provided the cDNA or gDNA that served as material.

Study processing details: Amplification from reference gene primers served as the basis for estimated nucleated cell counts. Sequenced by immunoSEQ multiplex PCR; TCRdb stores in-frame clones only, minus some. V and J calls and clone size are as listed in that table; D and trimming were resolved from the DNA. The sample contains about 150,000 clones, more than 75% of which appear only once. With 5 bases clipped from V and 0 bases from J, the junction kept 7 bases outside the gene matches. The CDR3 is 16 amino acids. Germline V gene lookup returns CDR1 SEHNR and CDR2 FQNEAQ (reference sequence). The chain joins TRBV7-9 to TRBJ1-2, with 9 bases fitting TRBD1. The TCR sequence derives from a man between 70 and 80 years old with acute or convalescent COVID-19. The sample comprised peripheral blood. In nucleotides, the CDR3 is TGTGCCAGCAGCCCCAACCGGGACAGGGCTAACTATGGCTACACCTTC. It is translated as CASSPNRDRANYGYTF.